The 20 T cell receptor beta chains below come from one sample, sequenced in a study of blood T cell repertoires in COVID-19. Profiled with immunoSEQ multiplex PCR; TCRdb holds only in-frame clones, not every one. Of about 370,000 clones in the sample, roughly nine tenths were seen once. Sample: PBMCs or T cells enriched from blood (not recorded which). The receptors come from a man aged 18 to 29 who had recovered from COVID-19.

The genes are TRBV28 and TRBJ1-1; D not certain. This CDR3 contains 13 residues. Per the germline V gene, CDR1 is MDHEN and CDR2 is SYDVKM. V gave up 2 bases and J gave up 1 base, with 5 bases separating them. CDR3 region: CASSLRRNTEAFF. CDR3 in DNA: TGTGCCAGCAGTTTAAGGAGGAACACTGAAGCTTTCTTT.

This clone has just one count. This chain connects TRBV12-3 or TRBV12-4 to TRBJ2-7; no clear D gene. This CDR3 comprises 11 residues. The V end lost 4 bases, the J end lost 4 bases, and 5 bases lay between the germline ends. The CDR3 DNA reads as TGTGCCAGCAGTTCCATGTACGAGCAGTACTTC. Translated, it gives CASSSMYEQYF.

The rearrangement joins TRBV29-1 to TRBJ2-3; D is unclear. V lost 5 bases, J lost 6 bases, and 12 bases lay in between. Germline lookup yields CDR1 SQVTM and CDR2 ANQGSEA. CDR3 size: 12 residues. The chain's CDR3 is CSVKPRMDTQYF. The CDR3 nucleotides are TGCAGCGTTAAGCCGCGCATGGATACGCAGTATTTT.

The chain combines TRBV25-1 with TRBJ2-2; maybe TRBD2 (5 bases). The CDR3 is 13 amino acids. Germline CDR1 MGHDK, CDR2 SYGVNS. V lost 2 bases and J 8 bases, leaving 9 bases between the germline ends. CDR3 protein: CASSERGTGELFF. The DNA for the CDR3 is TGTGCCAGCAGTGAACGGGGTACAGGGGAGCTGTTTTTT.

The table lists this clone with a count of one. The chain uses TRBV10-3 and TRBJ1-4; D gene unclear. The CDR3 extends over 13 amino acids. The V gene's germline CDR1 is ENHRY and CDR2 SYGVKD. V lost 11 bases and J 4 bases, leaving 14 bases between the germline ends. CDR3 sequence reads: CASSRDLNEKLFF. Here the CDR3 DNA reads TGTGCCTCAAGCCGGGATCTTAATGAAAAACTGTTTTTT.

The gene calls are TRBV10-3 and TRBJ2-3; possible D gene TRBD1, 6 bases. This CDR3 spans 14 amino acids. Trimming removed 3 bases from V and 4 bases from J, with 11 bases in between. Per germline, CDR1 ENHRY and CDR2 SYGVKD. The CDR3 loop reads CAISETQGPDTQYF. The CDR3 DNA reads TGTGCCATCAGTGAAACACAGGGCCCAGATACGCAGTATTTT.

This chain connects TRBV5-5 to TRBJ2-7; 10 bases match TRBD2. The CDR3 is 17 amino acids. V was clipped by 0 bases and J by 0 bases; unmatched bases: 6. Per the germline V gene, CDR1 is SGHKS and CDR2 is YYEKEE (reference sequence). In nucleotides, the CDR3 is TGTGCCAGCAGCTTGGCATTAGCGGGGGGCCTCTCCTACGAGCAGTACTTC. The encoded protein is CASSLALAGGLSYEQYF.

V usage is TRBV19 and J usage is TRBJ2-1; 9 nucleotides match TRBD2. V was clipped by 7 bases and J by 0 bases; unmatched bases: 10. The CDR3 is made up of 17 amino acids. CDR1 and CDR2 (germline): LNHDA, SQIVND (reference sequence). The CDR3 loop reads CASTSRLAGTSYNEQFF. The DNA of the CDR3 is TGTGCCAGTACCTCCCGGCTAGCGGGAACCTCCTACAATGAGCAGTTCTTC. The variable domain in full, completed from reference TRBV19 and TRBJ2-1, reads DGGITQSPKYLFRKEGQNVTLSCEQNLNHDAMYWYRQDPGQGLRLIYYSQIVNDFQKGDIAEGYSVSREKKESFPLTVTSAQKNPTAFYLCASTSRLAGTSYNEQFFGPGTRLTVL.

This clone was seen a handful of times. The genes are TRBV30 and TRBJ2-7; D is ambiguous. The germline V gene has CDR1 GTSNPN and CDR2 SVGIG (reference sequence). The CDR3 runs 11 residues. V was shortened by 0 bases and J by 7 bases, with 7 bases between the two germline ends. The CDR3 here is CAWSVEREQYF. CDR3 DNA: TGTGCCTGGAGTGTGGAGCGTGAGCAGTACTTC.

This sequence joins TRBV5-6 and TRBJ2-7; D is unclear. The germline CDR1 and CDR2 sequences are SGHDT and YYEEEE. V gave up 3 bases and J gave up 2 bases, with 12 bases separating them. The CDR3 covers 14 residues. The DNA for the CDR3 is TGTGCCAGCAGCTCGCCGGGTTATACCTACGAGCAGTACTTC. It translates to CASSSPGYTYEQYF.

The chain joins TRBV4-3 to TRBJ2-1, with 11 bases fitting TRBD2. CDR1 LGHNA and CDR2 YSLEER come from the germline V gene. The V gene end was trimmed by 0 bases and the J gene end by 7 bases; junction bases not matched to a gene: 11. The CDR3 has 18 amino acids. Here the CDR3 DNA reads TGCGCCAGCAGCCAAGAGGGGACTAGCGGTCATGAGTGGAATGAGCAGTTCTTC. Residues: CASSQEGTSGHEWNEQFF.

Written as DNA, the CDR3 is TGTGCCAGCAGCCAGCGGGAGACCCAGTACTTC. Protein: CASSQRETQYF. This chain links TRBV13 with TRBJ2-5; perhaps TRBD2 as D (5 bases). CDR1 and CDR2 (germline): PRHDT, FYEKMQ (reference sequence). Trimming took off 5 bases at V and 5 bases at J, with 6 bases between the two ends. The CDR3 contains 11 residues.

The chain has TRBV9 and TRBJ1-2; 7 bases line up with TRBD1. V shed 0 bases, J shed 4 bases, and the junction held 6 bases outside the gene matches. The CDR3 is 15 amino acids. Germline assignment: CDR1 SGDLS and CDR2 YYNGEE. The DNA of the CDR3 is TGTGCCAGCAGCGTAGCAGGGGGGACTAGCTATGGCTACACCTTC. Translating gives CASSVAGGTSYGYTF.

The chain uses TRBV4-1 and TRBJ2-1; D gene unclear. This CDR3 has 13 amino acids. Trimming stripped 6 bases from V and 5 bases from J, with 11 bases between. CDR1 is MGHRA, CDR2 YSYEKL, per germline. CDR3 protein: CASRTTGDNEQFF. The CDR3 coding sequence is TGCGCCAGCAGAACGACTGGAGACAATGAGCAGTTCTTC.

The V gene is TRBV29-1, the J gene TRBJ1-4, with 8 positions matching TRBD1. CDR3 length equals 13 residues. The V gene's germline CDR1 is SQVTM and CDR2 ANQGSEA. V was clipped by 7 bases and J by 7 bases; unmatched bases: 8. In DNA form, the CDR3 reads TGCAGCGCTAGGGACAGGCCGTCTGAAAAACTGTTTTTT. Translating gives CSARDRPSEKLFF. Filled out from reference TRBV29-1 and TRBJ1-4, the complete variable domain reads SAVISQKPSRDICQRGTSLTIQCQVDSQVTMMFWYRQQPGQSLTLIATANQGSEATYESGFVIDKFPISRPNLTFSTLTVSNMSPEDSSIYLCSARDRPSEKLFFGSGTQLSVL.

The rearrangement joins TRBV18 to TRBJ1-1; TRBD1 agrees at 12 bases. The V segment lost 3 bases and the J segment 4 bases; nucleotides outside the gene matches: 6. Germline V gene sequence: CDR1 KGHSH, CDR2 LQKENI. The CDR3 is 16 amino acids. The DNA for the CDR3 is TGTGCCAGCTCACCCGGGACAGGGGGCAGGGGCACTGAAGCTTTCTTT. Amino acid sequence: CASSPGTGGRGTEAFF.

CDR3: CASSLTDFTEAFF. CDR3 DNA: TGTGCCAGCAGCCTGACAGACTTCACTGAAGCTTTCTTT. The V call is TRBV7-2, the J call TRBJ1-1, with D maybe TRBD1 (5 bases). This CDR3 comprises 13 residues. Germline V gives CDR1 SGHTA, CDR2 FQGNSA. V was pared by 5 bases and J by 4 bases, with 11 bases between.

The rearrangement links TRBV16 to TRBJ2-1; TRBD2 matches at 7 bases. This CDR3 comprises 15 residues. V dropped 4 bases and J dropped 3; count of bases not matched to a gene: 6. The germline V gene has CDR1 KGHSY and CDR2 FQNENV. CDR3 sequence: CASSPSGRGYNEQFF. CDR3 nucleotide sequence: TGTGCCAGCAGCCCTAGCGGACGAGGCTACAATGAGCAGTTCTTC.

CDR3 sequence reads: CASSLLRNSPLHF. CDR3 sequence (DNA): TGTGCCAGCAGCTTGCTCAGAAATTCACCCCTCCACTTT. The chain recombines TRBV5-6 with TRBJ1-6; D is uncertain. Trimming cost V 1 base and J 7 bases, with 6 bases left between them. From germline, CDR1 is SGHDT and CDR2 YYEEEE. The CDR3 is made up of 13 amino acids.

The chain recombines TRBV10-3 with TRBJ1-4, with TRBD1 identical over 10 bases. V trimming: 3 bases; J trimming: 12 bases; junction bases outside the gene matches: 4. Germline CDR1 reads ENHRY; CDR2 reads SYGVKD. The CDR3 is made up of 13 amino acids. The chain's CDR3 is CAISEVGQGELFF. The DNA for the CDR3 is TGTGCCATCAGTGAAGTCGGACAGGGGGAACTGTTTTTT.